Only a few counts were recorded for the clone carrying this T cell receptor beta chain. Its antigen is still unknown. This sample stems from a study of memory CD4+ T cells and cytomegalovirus serostatus. Overall study: Healthy Belgian adult donors included fewer than 10 CMV-positive and some 23 CMV-negative people.

Single viable CD3+CD4+CD8-CD45RO+ cells were sorted as the memory CD4+ T cells. General study findings and limits: About 40% of the roughly 160 known CMV-associated TCRbeta sequences appeared in CD4+ memory.

TCRdb keeps only in-frame clones here, not all; method: immunoSEQ multiplex PCR. Among about 57,000 clones listed, roughly four fifths were seen once. The specimen was memory CD4+ T cells from blood. This TCR was recovered from an adult in good health and CMV-seronegative.

The CDR3 loop reads CASSPTTGQSGYTF. CDR3 coding DNA: TGTGCCAGCAGCCCTACGACAGGGCAGTCAGGCTACACCTTC. This chain uses TRBV6-5 with TRBJ1-2, with TRBD1 identical over 7 bases. Germline V gene lookup returns CDR1 MNHEY and CDR2 SVGAGI. J gave up 8 bases and V 6 bases, and 12 bases lay outside the gene matches. CDR3 length: 14 residues.